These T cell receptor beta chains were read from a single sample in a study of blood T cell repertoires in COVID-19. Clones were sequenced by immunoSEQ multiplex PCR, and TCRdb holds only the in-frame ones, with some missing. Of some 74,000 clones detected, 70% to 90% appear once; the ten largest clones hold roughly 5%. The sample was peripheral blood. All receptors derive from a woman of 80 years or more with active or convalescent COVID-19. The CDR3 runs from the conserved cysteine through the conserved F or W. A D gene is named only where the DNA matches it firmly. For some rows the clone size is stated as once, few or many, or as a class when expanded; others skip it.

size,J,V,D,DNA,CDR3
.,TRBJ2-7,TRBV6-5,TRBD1,TGTGCCAGCAGTTACGACAGGGGTAGGGGCGAGCAGTACTTC,CASSYDRGRGEQYF
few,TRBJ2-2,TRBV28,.,TGTGCCAGCAGTTTAGGCGGGAACACCGGGGAGCTGTTTTTT,CASSLGGNTGELFF
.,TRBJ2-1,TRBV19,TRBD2,TGTGCCAGTAGTCATGCTAGCGGGGGCTACTACAATGAGCAGTTCTTC,CASSHASGGYYNEQFF
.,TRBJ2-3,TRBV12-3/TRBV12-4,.,TGTGCCAGCAGTCCGATGCGGGCAGATACGCAGTATTTT,CASSPMRADTQYF
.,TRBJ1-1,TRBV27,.,TGTGCCAGCAGTTTTATCGACAGCTACACTGAAGCTTTCTTT,CASSFIDSYTEAFF
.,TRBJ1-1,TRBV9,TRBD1,TGTGCCAGCAGCGCCCACGGGACAGGGGGCACTGAAGCTTTCTTT,CASSAHGTGGTEAFF
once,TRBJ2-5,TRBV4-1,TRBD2,TGCGCCAGCAGCCAATTGGGACTAGCGGGGGCCCCGATCGCGCAAGAGACCCAGTACTTC,CASSQLGLAGAPIAQETQYF
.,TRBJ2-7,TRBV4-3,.,TGCGCCAGCAGCCAAGCGAGGGGGGGAGCCTACGAGCAGTACTTC,CASSQARGGAYEQYF
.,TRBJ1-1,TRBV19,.,TGTGCCAGTAGTAGGGTCGGTGGGGCGTCCACTGAAGCTTTCTTT,CASSRVGGASTEAFF
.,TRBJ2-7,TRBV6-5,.,TGTGCCAGCGTGGACAGCCGCTCCTACGAGCAGTACTTC,CASVDSRSYEQYF
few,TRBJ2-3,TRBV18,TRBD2,TGTGCCAGCTCACCAGTGAGCGGGGGGGCCGGCACAGATACGCAGTATTTT,CASSPVSGGAGTDTQYF
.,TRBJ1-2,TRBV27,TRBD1,TGTGCCAGCAGTGCGACAGGGTTTTTGAACTATGGCTACACCTTC,CASSATGFLNYGYTF
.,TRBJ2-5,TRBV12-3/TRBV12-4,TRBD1,TGTGCCAGCAGTTTTACAGGGGAAGAGACCCAGTACTTC,CASSFTGEETQYF
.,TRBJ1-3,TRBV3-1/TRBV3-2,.,TGTGCCAGCGCCTCGGTAGACACCATATATTTT,CASASVDTIYF
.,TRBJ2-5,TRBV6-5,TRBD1,TGTGCCAGCAGTTACGCCCACCGACAGGGAGAGACCCAGTACTTC,CASSYAHRQGETQYF
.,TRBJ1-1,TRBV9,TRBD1,TGTGCCAGCAGCTCTAGACAGGGGCCCTCCACTGAAGCTTTCTTT,CASSSRQGPSTEAFF
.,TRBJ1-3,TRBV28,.,TGTGCCAGCATCGACACGAGCTCTGGAAACACCATATATTTT,CASIDTSSGNTIYF
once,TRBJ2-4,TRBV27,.,TGTGCCAGCAGCCTCAACTTACTAGCCAAAAACATTCAGTACTTC,CASSLNLLAKNIQYF
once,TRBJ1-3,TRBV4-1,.,TGCGCCAGCAGCCTAAGTATAGGAGACACCATATATTTT,CASSLSIGDTIYF
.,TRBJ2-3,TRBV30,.,TGTGCCTGGAGTACGGTATGGTCAGATACGCAGTATTTT,CAWSTVWSDTQYF
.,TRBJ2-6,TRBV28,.,TGTGCCAGCAGTTTCCCCGTAAACAACGTCCTGACTTTC,CASSFPVNNVLTF
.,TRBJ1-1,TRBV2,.,TGTGCCAGCACCTGGACAGACTCGTCTACTGAAGCTTTCTTT,CASTWTDSSTEAFF
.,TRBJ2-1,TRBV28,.,TGTGCCAGCAGCTACCCCTTCTCGGGGAATGAGCAGTTCTTC,CASSYPFSGNEQFF
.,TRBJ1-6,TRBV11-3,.,TGTGCCAGCAGCTTAGATGGGGGGTCACCCCTCCACTTT,CASSLDGGSPLHF
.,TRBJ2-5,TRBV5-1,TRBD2,TGCGCCAGCAGCTCGGGGCTAGCGGTGCGCGGGACCCAGTACTTC,CASSSGLAVRGTQYF
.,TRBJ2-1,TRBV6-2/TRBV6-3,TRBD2,TGTGCCAGCAGTCGGAGAGCGGGAGGGCCGGTGAATGAGCAGTTCTTC,CASSRRAGGPVNEQFF
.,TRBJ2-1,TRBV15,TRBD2,TGTGCCACCAGCAGAGATCGGCGGGGGTACTACAATGAGCAGTTCTTC,CATSRDRRGYYNEQFF
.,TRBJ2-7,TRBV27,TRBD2,TGTGCCAGCAGTTTACTAGGACTAGCGGGAGGCCTGCAGGCCTACGAGCAGTACTTC,CASSLLGLAGGLQAYEQYF
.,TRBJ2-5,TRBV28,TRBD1,TGTGCCAGCAGTTTACTCGGAGACAGGGTGCGAGAGACCCAGTACTTC,CASSLLGDRVRETQYF